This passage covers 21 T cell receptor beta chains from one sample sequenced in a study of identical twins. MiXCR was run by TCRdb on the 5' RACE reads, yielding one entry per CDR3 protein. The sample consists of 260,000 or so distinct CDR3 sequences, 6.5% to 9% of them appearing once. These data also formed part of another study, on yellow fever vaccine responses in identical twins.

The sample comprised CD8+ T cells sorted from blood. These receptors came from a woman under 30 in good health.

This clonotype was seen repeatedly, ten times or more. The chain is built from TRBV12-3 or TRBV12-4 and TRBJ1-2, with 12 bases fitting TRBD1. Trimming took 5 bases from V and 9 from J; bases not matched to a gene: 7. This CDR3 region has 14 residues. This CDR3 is CASSPLGQGASYTF. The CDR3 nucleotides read TGTGCCAGCAGTCCACTGGGACAGGGGGCAAGCTACACCTTC.

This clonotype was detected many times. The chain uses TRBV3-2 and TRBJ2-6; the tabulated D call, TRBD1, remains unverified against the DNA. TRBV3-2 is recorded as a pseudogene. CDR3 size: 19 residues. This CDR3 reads CASSLVVTGDTSGANVLTF. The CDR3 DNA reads TGTGCCAGCAGCCTCGTAGTGACAGGTGACACCTCTGGGGCCAACGTCCTGACTTTC.

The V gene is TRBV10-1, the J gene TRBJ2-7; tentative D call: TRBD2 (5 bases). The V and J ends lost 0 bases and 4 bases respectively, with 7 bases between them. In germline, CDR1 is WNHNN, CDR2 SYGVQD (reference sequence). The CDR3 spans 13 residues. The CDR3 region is CASSESSGYEQYF. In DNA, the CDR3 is TGCGCCAGCAGTGAGTCGTCGGGGTACGAGCAGTACTTC.

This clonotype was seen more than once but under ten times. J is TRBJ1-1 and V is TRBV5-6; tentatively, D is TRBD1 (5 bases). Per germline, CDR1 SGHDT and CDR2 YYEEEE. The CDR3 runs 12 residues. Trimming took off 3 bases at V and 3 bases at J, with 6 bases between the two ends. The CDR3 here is CASSSGHTEAFF. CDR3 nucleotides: TGTGCCAGCAGCTCAGGGCACACTGAAGCTTTCTTT.

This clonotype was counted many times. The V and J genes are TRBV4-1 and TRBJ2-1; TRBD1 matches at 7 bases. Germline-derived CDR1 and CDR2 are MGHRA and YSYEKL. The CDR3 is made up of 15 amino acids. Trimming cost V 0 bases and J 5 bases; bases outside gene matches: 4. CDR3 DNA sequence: TGCGCCAGCAGCCAAGATCTAGGACAGGACAATGAGCAGTTCTTC. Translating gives CASSQDLGQDNEQFF.

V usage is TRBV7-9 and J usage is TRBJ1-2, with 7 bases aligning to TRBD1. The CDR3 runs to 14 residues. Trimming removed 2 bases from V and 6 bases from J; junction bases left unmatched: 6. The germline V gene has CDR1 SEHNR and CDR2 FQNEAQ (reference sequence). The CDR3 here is CASSLLPDRDGYTF. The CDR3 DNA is TGTGCCAGCAGCTTACTTCCAGACAGGGATGGCTACACCTTC.

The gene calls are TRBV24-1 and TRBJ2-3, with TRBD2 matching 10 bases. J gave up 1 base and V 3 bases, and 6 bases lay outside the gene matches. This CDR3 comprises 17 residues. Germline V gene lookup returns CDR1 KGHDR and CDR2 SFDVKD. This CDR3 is CATSDPQREGGTDTQYF. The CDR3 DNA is TGTGCCACCAGTGATCCCCAGCGGGAGGGGGGCACAGATACGCAGTATTTT.

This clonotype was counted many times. CDR3 in DNA: TGTGCCAGCAGGGGGATTTCCACCGGGGAGCTGTTTTTT. Amino acid sequence: CASRGISTGELFF. The chain combines TRBV28 with TRBJ2-2; no definite D call. There are 13 residues in the CDR3. Between the trimmed V and J ends, which lost 6 bases and 4 bases, there was a span of 9 bases. The germline CDR1 and CDR2 sequences are MDHEN and SYDVKM.

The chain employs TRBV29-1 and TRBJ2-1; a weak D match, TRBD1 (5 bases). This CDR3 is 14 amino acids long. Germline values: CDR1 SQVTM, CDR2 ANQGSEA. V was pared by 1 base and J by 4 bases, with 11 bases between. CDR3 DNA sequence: TGCAGCGTTGAAGGACAGTTTACTTACAATGAGCAGTTCTTC. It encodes CSVEGQFTYNEQFF.

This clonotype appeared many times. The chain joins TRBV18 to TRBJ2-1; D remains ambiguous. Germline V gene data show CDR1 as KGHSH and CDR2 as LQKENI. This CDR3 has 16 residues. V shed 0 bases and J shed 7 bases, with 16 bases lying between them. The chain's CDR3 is CASSPPFGWFLNEQFF. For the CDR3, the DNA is TGTGCCAGCTCACCACCTTTTGGCTGGTTCCTAAATGAGCAGTTCTTC.

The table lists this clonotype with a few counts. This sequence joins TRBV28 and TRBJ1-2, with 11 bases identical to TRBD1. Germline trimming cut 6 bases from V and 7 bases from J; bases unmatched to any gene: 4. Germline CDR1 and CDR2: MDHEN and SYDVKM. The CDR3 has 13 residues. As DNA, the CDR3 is TGTGCCAGCAGGAAGGACAGGGGGCCTGGCTACACCTTC. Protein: CASRKDRGPGYTF.

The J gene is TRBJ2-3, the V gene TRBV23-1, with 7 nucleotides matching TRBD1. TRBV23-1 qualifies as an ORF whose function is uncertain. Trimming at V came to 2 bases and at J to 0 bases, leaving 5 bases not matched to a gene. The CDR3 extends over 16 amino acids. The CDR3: CASSQPWDSSTDTQYF. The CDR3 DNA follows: TGCGCCAGCAGTCAACCATGGGACAGTAGCACAGATACGCAGTATTTT.

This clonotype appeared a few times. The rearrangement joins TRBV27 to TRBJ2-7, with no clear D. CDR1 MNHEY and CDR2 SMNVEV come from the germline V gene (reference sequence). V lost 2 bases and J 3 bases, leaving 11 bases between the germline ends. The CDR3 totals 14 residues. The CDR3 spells CASSLSGDGYEQYF. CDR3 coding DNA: TGTGCCAGCAGTTTAAGTGGAGACGGCTACGAGCAGTACTTC.

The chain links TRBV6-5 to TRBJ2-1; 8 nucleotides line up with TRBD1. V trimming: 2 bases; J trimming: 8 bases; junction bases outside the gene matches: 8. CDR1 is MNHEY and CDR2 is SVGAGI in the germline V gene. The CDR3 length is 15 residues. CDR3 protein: CASSYDGQGVDEQFF. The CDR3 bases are TGTGCCAGCAGTTACGACGGACAGGGAGTGGATGAGCAGTTCTTC.

This CDR3 is CSARSQTSYEQYV. The CDR3 nucleotides read TGCAGTGCTAGGTCACAGACTTCCTACGAGCAGTACGTC. The chain recombines TRBV20-1 with TRBJ2-7; the D is unclear. The CDR3 extends over 13 amino acids. CDR1 is DFQATT, CDR2 SNEGSKA, per germline (reference sequence). The V gene lost 3 bases and the J gene lost 1 base, with 10 bases spanning the gap.

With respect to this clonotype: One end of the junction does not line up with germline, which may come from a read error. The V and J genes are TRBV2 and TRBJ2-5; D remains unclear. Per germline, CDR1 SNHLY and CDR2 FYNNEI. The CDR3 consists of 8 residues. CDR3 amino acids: CASSDGDF. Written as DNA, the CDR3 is TGTGCCAGCAGTGACGGCGACTTC.

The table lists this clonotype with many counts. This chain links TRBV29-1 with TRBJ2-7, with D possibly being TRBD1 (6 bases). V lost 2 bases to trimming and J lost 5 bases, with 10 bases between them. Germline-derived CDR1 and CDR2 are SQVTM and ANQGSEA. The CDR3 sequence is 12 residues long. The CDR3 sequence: CSVESNRDEQYF. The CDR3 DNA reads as TGCAGCGTTGAATCCAACAGGGACGAGCAGTACTTC.

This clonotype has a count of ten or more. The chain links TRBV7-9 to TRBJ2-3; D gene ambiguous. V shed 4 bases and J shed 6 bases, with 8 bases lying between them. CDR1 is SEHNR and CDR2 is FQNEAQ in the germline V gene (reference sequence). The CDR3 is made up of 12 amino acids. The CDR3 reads CASSSNWDTQYF. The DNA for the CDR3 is TGTGCCAGCAGCTCAAATTGGGATACGCAGTATTTT. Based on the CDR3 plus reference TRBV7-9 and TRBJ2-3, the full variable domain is DTGVSQNPRHKITKRGQNVTFRCDPISEHNRLYWYRQTLGQGPEFLTYFQNEAQLEKSRLLSDRFSAERPKGSFSTLEIQRTEQGDSAMYLCASSSNWDTQYFGPGTRLTVL.

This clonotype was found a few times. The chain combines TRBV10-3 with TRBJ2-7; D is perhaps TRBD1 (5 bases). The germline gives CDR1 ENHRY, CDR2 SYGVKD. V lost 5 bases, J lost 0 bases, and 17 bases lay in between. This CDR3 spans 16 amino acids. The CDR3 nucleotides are TGTGCCATCAGTCCCCTCCAAGACAGAGCCTCCTACGAGCAGTACTTC. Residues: CAISPLQDRASYEQYF.

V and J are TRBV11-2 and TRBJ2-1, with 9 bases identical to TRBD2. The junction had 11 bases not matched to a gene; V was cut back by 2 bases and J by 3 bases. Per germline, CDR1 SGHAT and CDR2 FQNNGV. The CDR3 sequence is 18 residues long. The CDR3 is CASSLSGTSFGFYNEQFF. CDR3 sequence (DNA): TGTGCCAGCAGCTTATCCGGGACTAGCTTTGGGTTCTACAATGAGCAGTTCTTC.

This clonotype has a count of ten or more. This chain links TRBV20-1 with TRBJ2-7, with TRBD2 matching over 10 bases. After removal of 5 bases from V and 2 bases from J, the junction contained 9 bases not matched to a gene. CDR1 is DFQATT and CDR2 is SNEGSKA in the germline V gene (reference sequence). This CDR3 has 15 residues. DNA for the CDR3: TGCAGTGCTGGTACCGGGACTAGCGTGGCCTACGAGCAGTACTTC. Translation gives CSAGTGTSVAYEQYF.